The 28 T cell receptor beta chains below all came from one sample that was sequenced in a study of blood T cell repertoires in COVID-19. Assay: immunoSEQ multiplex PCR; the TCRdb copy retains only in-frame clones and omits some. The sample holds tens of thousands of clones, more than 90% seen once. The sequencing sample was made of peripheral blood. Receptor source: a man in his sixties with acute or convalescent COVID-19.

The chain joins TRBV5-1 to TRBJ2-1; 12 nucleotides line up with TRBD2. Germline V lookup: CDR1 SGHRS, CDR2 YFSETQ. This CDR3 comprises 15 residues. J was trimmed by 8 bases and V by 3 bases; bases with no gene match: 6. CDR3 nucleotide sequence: TGCGCCAGCAGCTCGCTAGCGGGAGGGTTAGATGAGCAGTTCTTC. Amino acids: CASSSLAGGLDEQFF.

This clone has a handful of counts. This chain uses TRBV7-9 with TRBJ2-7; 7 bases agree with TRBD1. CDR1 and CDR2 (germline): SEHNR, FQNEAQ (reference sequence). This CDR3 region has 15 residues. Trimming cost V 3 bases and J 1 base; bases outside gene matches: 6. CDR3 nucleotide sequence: TGTGCCAGCAGCTTTTATTCGGGACAGTCCTACGAGCAGTACTTC. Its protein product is CASSFYSGQSYEQYF.

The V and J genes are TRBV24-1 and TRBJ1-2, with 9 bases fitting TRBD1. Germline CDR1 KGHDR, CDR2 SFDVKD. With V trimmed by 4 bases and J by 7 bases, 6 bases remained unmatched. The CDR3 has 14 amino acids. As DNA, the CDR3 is TGTGCCACCAGTGACAGGGACAGGGACTCTGGCTACACCTTC. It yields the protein CATSDRDRDSGYTF.

The CDR3 region has the DNA TGTGCCAGCAGTTTACACCACCCGTCTAAATACGAGCAGTACTTC. It translates to CASSLHHPSKYEQYF. The chain recombines TRBV27 with TRBJ2-7, with D hard to call. The CDR3 has 15 residues. The V end lost 2 bases, the J end lost 4 bases, and 15 bases lay between the germline ends. Looked up from germline, CDR1 is MNHEY and CDR2 is SMNVEV (reference sequence).

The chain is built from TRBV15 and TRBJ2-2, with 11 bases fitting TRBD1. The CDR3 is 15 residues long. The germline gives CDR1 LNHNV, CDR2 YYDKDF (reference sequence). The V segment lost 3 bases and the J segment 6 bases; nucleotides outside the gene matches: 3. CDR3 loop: CATSRGTGGAGELFF. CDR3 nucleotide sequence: TGTGCCACCAGCAGGGGGACAGGGGGTGCCGGGGAGCTGTTTTTT.

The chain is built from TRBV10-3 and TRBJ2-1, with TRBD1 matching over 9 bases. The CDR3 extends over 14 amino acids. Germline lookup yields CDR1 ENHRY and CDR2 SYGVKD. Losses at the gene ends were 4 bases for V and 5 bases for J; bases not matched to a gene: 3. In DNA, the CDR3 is TGTGCCATCAGTGTCGACAGGGGGAACAATGAGCAGTTCTTC. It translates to CAISVDRGNNEQFF.

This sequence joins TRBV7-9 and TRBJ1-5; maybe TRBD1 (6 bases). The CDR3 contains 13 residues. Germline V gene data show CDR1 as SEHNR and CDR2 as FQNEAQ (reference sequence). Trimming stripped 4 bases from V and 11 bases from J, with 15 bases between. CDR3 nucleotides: TGTGCCAGCAGCTCCTTACAGGGTGGGACCCAGCATTTT. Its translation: CASSSLQGGTQHF.

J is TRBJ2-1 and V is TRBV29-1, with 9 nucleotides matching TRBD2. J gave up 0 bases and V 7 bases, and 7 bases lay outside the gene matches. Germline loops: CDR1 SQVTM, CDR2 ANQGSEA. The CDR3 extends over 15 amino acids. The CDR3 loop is CSGGTSGPSYNEQFF. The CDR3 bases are TGCAGCGGCGGTACTAGCGGGCCCTCCTACAATGAGCAGTTCTTC.

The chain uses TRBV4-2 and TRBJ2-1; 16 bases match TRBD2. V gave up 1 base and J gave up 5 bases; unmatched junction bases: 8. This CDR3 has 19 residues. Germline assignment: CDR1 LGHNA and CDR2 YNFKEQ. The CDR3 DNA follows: TGTGCCAGCAGCCAAGCCGGGACTAGCGGGAGGGCCGGCGACAATGAGCAGTTCTTC. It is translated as CASSQAGTSGRAGDNEQFF.

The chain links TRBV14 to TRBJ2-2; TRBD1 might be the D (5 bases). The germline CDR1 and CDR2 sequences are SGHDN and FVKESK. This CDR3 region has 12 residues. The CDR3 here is CGGQGETGELFF. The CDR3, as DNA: TGTGGGGGCCAGGGCGAAACCGGGGAGCTGTTTTTT.

CDR3 DNA sequence: TGTGCCAGCAGCTCTGCAGGTTCCTCACCCCTCCACTTT. It specifies CASSSAGSSPLHF. J is TRBJ1-6 and V is TRBV7-8; the D is unclear. The CDR3 is made up of 13 amino acids. The germline CDR1 and CDR2 sequences are SGHVS and FQNEAQ. The V end was cut by 4 bases, the J end by 10 bases, with 11 bases between. The variable domain in full, completed from reference TRBV7-8 and TRBJ1-6, reads GAGVSQSPRYKVAKRGQDVALRCDPISGHVSLFWYQQALGQGPEFLTYFQNEAQLDKSGLPSDRFFAERPEGSVSTLKIQRTQQEDSAVYLCASSSAGSSPLHFGNGTRLTVT.

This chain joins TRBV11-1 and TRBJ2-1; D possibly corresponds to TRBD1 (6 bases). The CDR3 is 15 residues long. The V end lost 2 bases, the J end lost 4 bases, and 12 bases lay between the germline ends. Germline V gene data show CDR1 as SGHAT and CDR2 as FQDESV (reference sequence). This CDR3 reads CASSLLGAPYNEQFF. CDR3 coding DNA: TGTGCCAGCAGCTTATTGGGGGCACCGTACAATGAGCAGTTCTTC. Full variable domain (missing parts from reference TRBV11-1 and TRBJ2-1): EAEVAQSPRYKITEKSQAVAFWCDPISGHATLYWYRQILGQGPELLVQFQDESVVDDSQLPKDRFSAERLKGVDSTLKIQPAELGDSAMYLCASSLLGAPYNEQFFGPGTRLTVL.

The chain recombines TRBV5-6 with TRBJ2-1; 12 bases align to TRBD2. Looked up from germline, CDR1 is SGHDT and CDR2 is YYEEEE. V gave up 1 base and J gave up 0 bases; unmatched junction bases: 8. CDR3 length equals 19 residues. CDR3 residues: CASSLPSGRVPISYNEQFF. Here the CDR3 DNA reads TGTGCCAGCAGCTTGCCTAGCGGGAGGGTCCCTATCTCCTACAATGAGCAGTTCTTC.

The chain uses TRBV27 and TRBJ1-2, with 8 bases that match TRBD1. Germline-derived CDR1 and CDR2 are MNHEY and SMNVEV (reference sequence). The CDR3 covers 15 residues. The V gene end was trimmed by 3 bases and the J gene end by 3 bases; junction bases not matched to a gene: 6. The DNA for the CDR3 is TGTGCCAGCAGTTTCGGACAGGGCGTAGACTATGGCTACACCTTC. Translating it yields CASSFGQGVDYGYTF.

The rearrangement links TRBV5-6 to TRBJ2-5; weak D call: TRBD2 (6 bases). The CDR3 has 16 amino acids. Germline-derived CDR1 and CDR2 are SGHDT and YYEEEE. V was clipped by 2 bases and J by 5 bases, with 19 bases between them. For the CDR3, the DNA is TGTGCCAGCAGCTTCTATAACTGGGGGGTAGCGGAGACCCAGTACTTC. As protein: CASSFYNWGVAETQYF.

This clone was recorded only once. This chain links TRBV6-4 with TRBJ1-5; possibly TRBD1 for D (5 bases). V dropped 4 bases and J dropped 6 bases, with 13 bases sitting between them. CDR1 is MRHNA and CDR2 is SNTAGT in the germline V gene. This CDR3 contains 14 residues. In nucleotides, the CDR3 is TGTGCCAGCAGTGTGTGGGGGGGTGGTCAGCCCCAGCATTTT. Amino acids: CASSVWGGGQPQHF.

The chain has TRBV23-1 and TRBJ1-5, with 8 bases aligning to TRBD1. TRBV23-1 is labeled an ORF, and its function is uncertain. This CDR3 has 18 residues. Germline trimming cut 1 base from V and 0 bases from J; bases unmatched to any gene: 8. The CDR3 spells CASSQFGQGIRSNQPQHF. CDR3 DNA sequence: TGCGCCAGCAGTCAATTCGGACAGGGCATTCGTAGCAATCAGCCCCAGCATTTT.

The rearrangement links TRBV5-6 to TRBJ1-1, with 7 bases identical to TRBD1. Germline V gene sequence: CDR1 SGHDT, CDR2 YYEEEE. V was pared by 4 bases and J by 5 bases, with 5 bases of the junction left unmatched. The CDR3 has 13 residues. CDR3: CASSQTGETEAFF. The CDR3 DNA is TGTGCCAGCAGCCAAACAGGGGAAACTGAAGCTTTCTTT.

CDR3 nucleotides: TGTGCCAGTAGTATCCCCGACAGGGGCGAAAATGAGCAGTTCTTC. The encoded protein is CASSIPDRGENEQFF. The V gene is TRBV19, the J gene TRBJ2-1, with 8 bases identical to TRBD1. The CDR3 is 15 residues long. J lost 7 bases, V lost 3 bases, and 8 bases had no gene match. CDR1 and CDR2 (germline): LNHDA, SQIVND (reference sequence).

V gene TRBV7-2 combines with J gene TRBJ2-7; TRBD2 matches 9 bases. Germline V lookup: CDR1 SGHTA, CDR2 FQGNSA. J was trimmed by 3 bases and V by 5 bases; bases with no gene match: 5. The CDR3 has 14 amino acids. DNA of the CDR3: TGTGCCAGCAGCCCGACTAGCGGTTACTACGAGCAGTACTTC. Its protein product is CASSPTSGYYEQYF. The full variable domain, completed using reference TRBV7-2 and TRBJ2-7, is GAGVSQSPSNKVTEKGKDVELRCDPISGHTALYWYRQSLGQGLEFLIYFQGNSAPDKSGLPSDRFSAERTGGSVSTLTIQRTQQEDSAVYLCASSPTSGYYEQYFGPGTRLTVT.

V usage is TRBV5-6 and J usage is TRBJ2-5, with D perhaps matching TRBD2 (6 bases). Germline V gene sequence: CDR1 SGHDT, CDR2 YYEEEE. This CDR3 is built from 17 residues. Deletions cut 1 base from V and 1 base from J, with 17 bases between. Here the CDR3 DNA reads TGTGCCAGCAGCTTGTGGCGGGACCCGCCAGCCCAAGAGACCCAGTACTTC. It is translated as CASSLWRDPPAQETQYF.

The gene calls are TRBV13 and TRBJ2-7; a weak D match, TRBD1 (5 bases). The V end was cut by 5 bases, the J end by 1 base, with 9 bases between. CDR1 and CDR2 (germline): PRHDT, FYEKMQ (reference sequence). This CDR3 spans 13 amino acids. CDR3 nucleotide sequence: TGTGCCAGCAGCCCCAGGGTATCCTACGAGCAGTACTTC. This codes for CASSPRVSYEQYF.

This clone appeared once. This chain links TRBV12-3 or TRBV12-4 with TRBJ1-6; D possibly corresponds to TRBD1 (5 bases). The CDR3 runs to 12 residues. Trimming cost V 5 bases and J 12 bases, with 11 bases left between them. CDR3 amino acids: CASSGQGQPLHF. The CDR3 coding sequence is TGTGCCAGCAGTGGTCAGGGTCAACCCCTCCACTTT.

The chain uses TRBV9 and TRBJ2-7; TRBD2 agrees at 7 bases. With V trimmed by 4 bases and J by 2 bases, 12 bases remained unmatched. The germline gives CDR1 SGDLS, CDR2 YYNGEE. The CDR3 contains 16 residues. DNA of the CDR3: TGTGCCAGCAGCCCCCACGGGGCGGGAGACCCCTACGAGCAGTACTTC. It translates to CASSPHGAGDPYEQYF.

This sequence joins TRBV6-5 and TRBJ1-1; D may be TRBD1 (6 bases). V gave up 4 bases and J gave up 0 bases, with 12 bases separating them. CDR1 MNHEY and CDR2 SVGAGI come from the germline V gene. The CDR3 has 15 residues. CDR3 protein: CASSSQQGLNTEAFF. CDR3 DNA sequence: TGTGCCAGCAGTTCCCAACAGGGACTGAACACTGAAGCTTTCTTT.

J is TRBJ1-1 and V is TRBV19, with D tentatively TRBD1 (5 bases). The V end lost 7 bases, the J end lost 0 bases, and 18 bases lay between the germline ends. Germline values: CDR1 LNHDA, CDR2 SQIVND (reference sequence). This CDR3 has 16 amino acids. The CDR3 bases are TGTGCCAGTACCCCCACAGGACCTCACATGAACACTGAAGCTTTCTTT. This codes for CASTPTGPHMNTEAFF.

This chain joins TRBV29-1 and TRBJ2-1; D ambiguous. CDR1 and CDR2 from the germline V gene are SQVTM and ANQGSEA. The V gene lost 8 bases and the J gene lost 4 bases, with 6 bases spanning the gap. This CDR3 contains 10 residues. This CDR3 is CSSRYNEQFF. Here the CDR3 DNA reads TGCAGCTCGCGGTACAATGAGCAGTTCTTC.

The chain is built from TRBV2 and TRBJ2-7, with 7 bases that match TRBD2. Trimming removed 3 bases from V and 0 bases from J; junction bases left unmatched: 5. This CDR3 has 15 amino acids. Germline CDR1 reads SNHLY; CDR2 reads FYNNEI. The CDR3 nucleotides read TGTGCCAGCAGTGACCGGGCTAGCGGCTCCTACGAGCAGTACTTC. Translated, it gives CASSDRASGSYEQYF.